This T cell receptor beta chain is drawn from a study of T-cell reconstitution after alpha-beta-depleted transplantation in children (dated by TCRdb to the mid-2010s). Study-level background: Using TCR repertoire profiling, the study followed T-cell immune reconstitution in a quantitative way in children after TCRalphabeta/CD19-depleted allogeneic hematopoietic cell transplantation. What the study reported, not specific to this receptor: About two months after transplant, the apparently early recovery of alphabetaT-cell counts reportedly depended on just several hundred clones that had expanded rapidly and came from non-depleted graft cells. In some patients, high TCRbeta diversity at day 60 was attributed to recipient T cells and intrathymic progenitors that had survived conditioning. The frequencies of hyperexpanded clones fell over the following months, and after one year, T-cell counts and TCRbeta diversity were mostly attributed to newly produced T cells.

V lost 5 bases and J lost 0 bases; the stretch between them is 15 bases long. The CDR3 sequence holds 16 residues, the cysteine and phenylalanine included. Of the read, only the CDR3 DNA is kept; its 48 bases are in frame from base 1. Taken from the germline V gene (reference sequence), the CDR1 and CDR2 loops are SEHNR and FQNEAQ. This clonotype has a handful of counts. It lacks a known antigen. No base qualities exist here, and no much larger clone lies one base off it. Taken with the paper, the label for treatment or condition translates to: allogeneic hematopoietic cell transplantation with graft depleted of TCRalphabeta T cells and CD19 B cells. TCRalphabeta/CD19-depleted allogeneic hematopoietic cell grafts were given to the transplant recipients, all of whom were children. The library was built by means of PCR. The sample was run on an Illumina HiSeq 2500. TCR library preparation used molecular barcoding, with unique molecular identifiers applied to normalize quantification of the TCRbeta repertoire. TCRdb trimmed the raw reads at Q25, called clones with MiXCR and kept productive beta chains. Records with the same CDR3 protein are collapsed into one entry carrying the most frequent genes and DNA. This sample has hundreds of thousands of distinct CDR3 sequences in its table, and 10% to 15% of those were observed once. The ten largest clones take up around 2.2% of the sample.

The chain joins TRBV7-9 to TRBJ2-3; the D gene is perhaps TRBD2, on 5 matching bases. This TCR came from a male patient between 5 and 17 years old who had a stem cell transplant for acute myeloid leukemia, so the T cells may come from the graft donor. This specimen was PBMCs, mostly from graft donor cells, taken 360 days after TCRalphabeta/CD19-depleted stem cell transplant. The nucleotides read TGTGCCAGCAGCCCCGGTCCGCAGCGGAGCACAGATACGCAGTATTTT. The encoded protein is CASSPGPQRSTDTQYF.